These 31 T cell receptor beta chains were all obtained from the same sample, sequenced in a study of immune cell composition in non-small cell lung cancer. Some clones are missing from TCRdb's copy, which holds only in-frame ones; the method was immunoSEQ multiplex PCR. Here the sample spans approximately 1,300 clones, approximately 80% being singletons. Sequenced material: lung tumor tissue. The receptors here all came from a human donor with non-small cell lung cancer.

The chain recombines TRBV5-6 with TRBJ1-1, with TRBD1 matching over 9 bases. The CDR3 is 17 residues long. Germline CDR1 is SGHDT and CDR2 is YYEEEE. Trimming took 0 bases from V and 5 from J; bases not matched to a gene: 11. CDR3 in DNA: TGTGCCAGCAGCTTGGAGGGGGTACAGGGGGCGCGAACTGAAGCTTTCTTT. Its translation: CASSLEGVQGARTEAFF. The full variable domain, completed using reference TRBV5-6 and TRBJ1-1, is DAGVTQSPTHLIKTRGQQVTLRCSPKSGHDTVSWYQQALGQGPQFIFQYYEEEERQRGNFPDRFSGHQFPNYSSELNVNALLLGDSALYLCASSLEGVQGARTEAFFGQGTRLTVV.

This chain joins TRBV19 and TRBJ2-7; D may be TRBD1 (5 bases). With 4 bases removed from V and 5 bases from J, the gap between germline ends came to 12 bases. This CDR3 contains 13 residues. Germline V gene lookup returns CDR1 LNHDA and CDR2 SQIVND (reference sequence). The CDR3 protein is CASSKETVHEQYF. CDR3 sequence (DNA): TGTGCCAGTAGTAAAGAGACAGTCCACGAGCAGTACTTC.

V usage is TRBV30 and J usage is TRBJ1-6, with 9 bases fitting TRBD1. The V segment lost 4 bases and the J segment 4 bases; nucleotides outside the gene matches: 2. From germline, CDR1 is GTSNPN and CDR2 SVGIG (reference sequence). The CDR3 totals 14 residues. For the CDR3, the DNA is TGTGCCTGGACCGGGACAGGGTATAATTCACCCCTCCACTTT. This gives the protein CAWTGTGYNSPLHF.

V gene TRBV19 combines with J gene TRBJ1-5; D remains unclear. The CDR3 totals 15 residues. Trimming left V 0 bases short and J 7 bases short, with 13 bases between. Per the germline V gene, CDR1 is LNHDA and CDR2 is SQIVND (reference sequence). CDR3 DNA: TGTGCCAGTAGTATAGAGGCCACTCGAGGACAGCCCCAGCATTTT. This gives the protein CASSIEATRGQPQHF.

V gene TRBV7-6 combines with J gene TRBJ1-2, with D perhaps TRBD1 (5 bases). From germline, CDR1 is SGHVS and CDR2 FNYEAQ. The CDR3 totals 14 residues. The V end was cut by 5 bases, the J end by 7 bases, with 17 bases between. Here the CDR3 reads CASSPGMELSGYTF. DNA of the CDR3: TGTGCCAGCAGCCCAGGGATGGAGCTTTCTGGCTACACCTTC.

The chain links TRBV7-9 to TRBJ1-3, with TRBD1 matching 9 bases. Trimming took 7 bases from V and 1 from J; bases not matched to a gene: 5. CDR1 is SEHNR and CDR2 is FQNEAQ in the germline V gene (reference sequence). The CDR3 consists of 15 residues. CDR3 bases: TGTGCCAGCAACAAACAGGGGGCTTCTGGAAACACCATATATTTT. As protein: CASNKQGASGNTIYF. The full variable domain, completed using reference TRBV7-9 and TRBJ1-3, is DTGVSQNPRHKITKRGQNVTFRCDPISEHNRLYWYRQTLGQGPEFLTYFQNEAQLEKSRLLSDRFSAERPKGSFSTLEIQRTEQGDSAMYLCASNKQGASGNTIYFGEGSWLTVV.

This chain links TRBV27 with TRBJ2-3; 8 nucleotides line up with TRBD2. The CDR3 has 16 residues. CDR1 MNHEY and CDR2 SMNVEV come from the germline V gene (reference sequence). The trim removed 5 bases at V and 0 bases at J, leaving 7 bases unmatched. In nucleotides, the CDR3 is TGTGCCAGCAGTGTCAGCGGGGGCACTAGCACAGATACGCAGTATTTT. This gives the protein CASSVSGGTSTDTQYF.

This rearrangement joins TRBV6-1 to TRBJ2-2, with D possibly TRBD2 on 5 matching bases. With 4 bases removed from V and 0 bases from J, the gap between germline ends came to 9 bases. The CDR3 runs 15 residues. The germline CDR1 and CDR2 sequences are MNHNS and SASEGT. In DNA form, the CDR3 reads TGTGCCAGCAGTGTACTAGGACCGAACACCGGGGAGCTGTTTTTT. It is translated as CASSVLGPNTGELFF.

V and J are TRBV28 and TRBJ1-2; maybe TRBD1 (6 bases). CDR1 MDHEN and CDR2 SYDVKM come from the germline V gene. The CDR3 loop spans 17 amino acids. V shed 3 bases and J shed 6 bases, with 23 bases lying between them. CDR3 nucleotides: TGTGCCAGCAGTTTCTCCCTCCACCAGGGGATCGGGGATGGCTACACCTTC. It is translated as CASSFSLHQGIGDGYTF.

This clone was counted once. The rearrangement uses TRBV30 and TRBJ1-2; D gene unclear. In germline, CDR1 is GTSNPN, CDR2 SVGIG (reference sequence). The V and J ends lost 1 base and 3 bases respectively, with 12 bases between them. The CDR3 covers 14 residues. CDR3 sequence reads: CAWSAQTPYYGYTF. CDR3 coding DNA: TGTGCCTGGAGTGCCCAGACACCGTACTATGGCTACACCTTC.

The J gene is TRBJ2-5, the V gene TRBV6-1, with 11 nucleotides matching TRBD1. This CDR3 spans 14 amino acids. Germline V gene data show CDR1 as MNHNS and CDR2 as SASEGT. The trim removed 3 bases at V and 11 bases at J, leaving 8 bases unmatched. The CDR3 spells CASSDGQGAGEQYF. The CDR3 DNA follows: TGTGCCAGCAGTGACGGACAGGGGGCAGGGGAGCAGTACTTC.

This chain joins TRBV7-8 and TRBJ2-7; weak D call: TRBD2 (6 bases). Germline assignment: CDR1 SGHVS and CDR2 FQNEAQ. This CDR3 is built from 16 residues. Trimming took off 5 bases at V and 2 bases at J, with 19 bases between the two ends. The CDR3 protein is CASSTGLPSGAYEQYF. The CDR3, as DNA: TGTGCCAGCAGCACCGGTCTGCCCTCGGGAGCCTACGAGCAGTACTTC.

By share, this clone counts as large (0.1 to 1%). The chain uses TRBV4-3 and TRBJ1-4; D not certain. The CDR3 totals 15 residues. Germline V CDR1 and CDR2: LGHNA, YSLEER. V was clipped by 0 bases and J by 8 bases, with 13 bases between them. The CDR3 DNA reads TGCGCCAGCAGCCAAGATATGAGGGCGGGAGAAAAACTGTTTTTT. Protein: CASSQDMRAGEKLFF.

This clone was seen a handful of times. V usage is TRBV20-1 and J usage is TRBJ1-1; D is unclear. This CDR3 has 10 residues. Germline V gene sequence: CDR1 DFQATT, CDR2 SNEGSKA (reference sequence). Trimming cost V 4 bases and J 2 bases, with 2 bases left between them. The CDR3 sequence is CSATNTEAFF. CDR3 bases: TGCAGTGCTACTAACACTGAAGCTTTCTTT.

V is TRBV21-1 and J is TRBJ2-1; the table's D call, TRBD2, was not checked against the DNA. TRBV21-1 is an annotated pseudogene. This CDR3 is 16 amino acids long. This CDR3 is CASSKEVGIAGNEQFF. In DNA, the CDR3 is TGTGCCAGCAGCAAAGAGGTGGGAATAGCGGGTAATGAGCAGTTCTTC.

This clone was seen more than once but under ten times. The chain uses TRBV7-9 and TRBJ1-2, with 12 positions matching TRBD1. The CDR3 covers 17 residues. From germline, CDR1 is SEHNR and CDR2 FQNEAQ (reference sequence). J gave up 0 bases and V 1 base, and 3 bases lay outside the gene matches. The CDR3 loop reads CASSLGGQGASNYGYTF. In nucleotides, the CDR3 is TGTGCCAGCAGCTTAGGGGGACAGGGGGCCTCTAACTATGGCTACACCTTC.

This sequence joins TRBV11-2 and TRBJ2-7; D gene unclear. Germline loops: CDR1 SGHAT, CDR2 FQNNGV. V lost 0 bases and J lost 0, with 18 bases in between. The CDR3 has 18 residues. DNA of the CDR3: TGTGCCAGCAGCTTAGATGCGGAACCTGGTATCAGCTCCTACGAGCAGTACTTC. This gives the protein CASSLDAEPGISSYEQYF.

V gene TRBV7-3 combines with J gene TRBJ2-1, with D possibly matching TRBD2 (5 bases). CDR1 is SGHTA, CDR2 FQGTGA, per germline. Between the trimmed V and J ends, which lost 4 bases and 0 bases, there was a span of 10 bases. The CDR3 consists of 15 residues. The CDR3 loop is CASSSVGSSYNEQFF. The CDR3 bases are TGTGCCAGCAGCTCGGTTGGGAGCTCCTACAATGAGCAGTTCTTC. The complete variable domain, with remaining parts taken from reference TRBV7-3 and TRBJ2-1, reads GAGVSQTPSNKVTEKGKYVELRCDPISGHTALYWYRQSLGQGPEFLIYFQGTGAADDSGLPNDRFFAVRPEGSVSTLKIQRTERGDSAVYLCASSSVGSSYNEQFFGPGTRLTVL.

The chain uses TRBV4-2 and TRBJ2-3; 13 bases fit TRBD2. The CDR3 runs to 14 residues. Germline-derived CDR1 and CDR2 are LGHNA and YNFKEQ. Unmatched junction bases numbered 2, after V lost 1 base and J lost 10 bases. The CDR3 nucleotides are TGTGCCAGCAGCCAAGCTACTAGCGGGGGGGCGCAGTATTTT. This sequence encodes CASSQATSGGAQYF.

J is TRBJ2-3 and V is TRBV27; D possibly corresponds to TRBD2 (7 bases). V lost 8 bases and J lost 2, with 14 bases in between. The CDR3 extends over 14 amino acids. Germline CDR1 is MNHEY and CDR2 is SMNVEV (reference sequence). The CDR3 loop reads CASGRGGSTDTQYF. For the CDR3, the DNA is TGTGCCAGCGGGAGGGGGGGTTCCACAGATACGCAGTATTTT.

In this sample, this clone turned up a few times. The V and J genes are TRBV7-2 and TRBJ2-1; D is possibly TRBD1 (6 bases). This CDR3 comprises 16 residues. V lost 5 bases and J lost 0, with 14 bases in between. Germline V gene data show CDR1 as SGHTA and CDR2 as FQGNSA. The CDR3 DNA reads as TGTGCCAGCAGCCGCGGACAGAGTAGCTCCTACAATGAGCAGTTCTTC. This codes for CASSRGQSSSYNEQFF.

The V gene is TRBV6-6, the J gene TRBJ1-5; D possibly corresponds to TRBD1 (6 bases). Germline loops: CDR1 MNHNY, CDR2 SVGAGI (reference sequence). V dropped 10 bases and J dropped 0 bases, with 13 bases sitting between them. The CDR3 spans 14 residues. The CDR3 DNA reads as TGTGCCACCATGGGACACTATAGCAATCAGCCCCAGCATTTT. The encoded protein is CATMGHYSNQPQHF.

This clone came up once. V usage is TRBV19 and J usage is TRBJ1-5; 8 positions match TRBD1. Germline loops: CDR1 LNHDA, CDR2 SQIVND (reference sequence). V shed 7 bases and J 5 bases; nucleotides not matched to a gene: 13. The CDR3 is 16 amino acids. CDR3 DNA: TGTGCCAGTACCCAACGGGACAGGATAGTACATCAGCCCCAGCATTTT. As protein: CASTQRDRIVHQPQHF.

The chain uses TRBV4-2 and TRBJ1-2; no clear D. V was shortened by 0 bases and J by 4 bases, with 12 bases between the two germline ends. In germline, CDR1 is LGHNA, CDR2 YNFKEQ. This CDR3 is 15 amino acids long. CDR3 nucleotides: TGTGCCAGCAGCCAAGAGCGGCAGACCTTCTATGGCTACACCTTC. Translation: CASSQERQTFYGYTF.

The rearrangement uses TRBV6-5 and TRBJ2-3; D is perhaps TRBD2 (5 bases). The germline V gene has CDR1 MNHEY and CDR2 SVGAGI. V was pared by 0 bases and J by 4 bases, with 11 bases between. CDR3 size: 15 residues. CDR3 loop: CASSYSGGFADTQYF. CDR3 coding DNA: TGTGCCAGCAGTTACTCGGGCGGGTTCGCAGATACGCAGTATTTT.

The rearrangement links TRBV19 to TRBJ2-4, with TRBD1 matching 8 bases. V was pared by 6 bases and J by 7 bases, with 5 bases of the junction left unmatched. Germline CDR1 is LNHDA and CDR2 is SQIVND (reference sequence). The CDR3 loop spans 13 amino acids. The CDR3 coding sequence is TGTGCCAGTAGCGGACAGGGTGGGAACATTCAGTACTTC. It codes for CASSGQGGNIQYF. Drawing the rest from reference TRBV19 and TRBJ2-4, the complete variable domain is DGGITQSPKYLFRKEGQNVTLSCEQNLNHDAMYWYRQDPGQGLRLIYYSQIVNDFQKGDIAEGYSVSREKKESFPLTVTSAQKNPTAFYLCASSGQGGNIQYFGAGTRLSVL.

This clone was detected a few times. The V gene is TRBV27, the J gene TRBJ2-3; the D gene is possibly TRBD1 (5 bases). V was trimmed by 2 bases and J by 4 bases, leaving 13 bases between them. The germline V gene has CDR1 MNHEY and CDR2 SMNVEV (reference sequence). There are 15 residues in the CDR3. For the CDR3, the DNA is TGTGCCAGCAGTTTAGCGGCAGGGTTTGCAGATACGCAGTATTTT. It yields the protein CASSLAAGFADTQYF.

The rearrangement joins TRBV10-2 to TRBJ2-7; tentatively, D is TRBD2 (6 bases). Germline CDR1 is WSHSY and CDR2 is SAAADI. V dropped 6 bases and J dropped 7 bases, with 16 bases sitting between them. This CDR3 spans 13 amino acids. The CDR3 sequence is CASRWESRGEQYF. CDR3 coding DNA: TGCGCCAGCAGGTGGGAGTCCCGGGGGGAGCAGTACTTC.

The chain joins TRBV27 to TRBJ2-7, with D possibly TRBD2 on 5 matching bases. This CDR3 is 15 amino acids long. Trimming pared 5 bases from V and 3 bases from J, leaving 17 bases between. Germline V lookup: CDR1 MNHEY, CDR2 SMNVEV (reference sequence). The CDR3 region is CASSISSGYIYEQYF. The CDR3, as DNA: TGTGCCAGCAGTATCTCATCGGGATACATCTACGAGCAGTACTTC.

This clone was counted between two and nine times. The rearrangement links TRBV19 to TRBJ2-6, with a tentative D call TRBD1 (5 bases). Germline V gene data show CDR1 as LNHDA and CDR2 as SQIVND (reference sequence). Trimming stripped 6 bases from V and 0 bases from J, with 21 bases between. This CDR3 is 19 amino acids long. For the CDR3, the DNA is TGTGCCAGTAGCCCCCGAGTGCAGGGCGACCTCTCTGGGGCCAACGTCCTGACTTTC. Its protein product is CASSPRVQGDLSGANVLTF.

The V gene is TRBV7-2, the J gene TRBJ1-2; D is undetermined. The ends were cut back, 2 bases at V and 1 base at J, with 14 bases in the middle. Germline assignment: CDR1 SGHTA and CDR2 FQGNSA. The CDR3 is 16 residues long. The CDR3 spells CASSLNGPADNYGYTF. The CDR3 DNA sequence: TGTGCCAGCAGCTTAAATGGGCCAGCAGATAACTATGGCTACACCTTC.